This TCR beta chain was recorded in a study of cytomegalovirus exposure and HLA in healthy donors. The ends lost 2 bases at V and 2 bases at J; junction bases unmatched: 3. CDR1 and CDR2 from the germline V gene are SGHAT and FQDESV (reference sequence). The CDR3 sequence is 16 residues long. This clone occurred once. The primer mix had 60 Vbeta and 13 Jbeta primers. Sequenced by immunoSEQ multiplex PCR; TCRdb stores in-frame clones only, minus some. The sample gives about 160,000 clones, about three quarters of which show up once; approximately 3.1% is in the top ten. The chain combines TRBV11-1 with TRBJ1-1; 12 bases match TRBD1. This clonotype originated in a woman between 40 and 50 years old in good health and CMV-seronegative. The sample comprised PBMCs. CDR3 in amino acids: CASSLKGQGANTEAFF. The CDR3 DNA follows: TGTGCCAGCAGCTTAAAGGGACAGGGGGCCAACACTGAAGCTTTCTTT.